The T cell receptor beta chain described here comes from a study of post-analysis software for immune sequencing data (dated by TCRdb to the mid-2010s). In terms of the full investigation: The recorded disease courses included relapsing-remitting, secondary progressive and progressive-relapsing multiple sclerosis, and some patients had no subtype annotation. A subset of samples was prepared in parallel using single-end sample barcoding, then pooled and co-amplified after Illumina adapter ligation. The multiple sclerosis patient repertoires were compared with about a dozen previously published healthy control repertoires from donors aged about 6 to 26 years. What the authors observed across the whole study: When samples were clustered directly using the F measure, samples prepared in the same batch co-clustered strongly, which prompted a batch-effect correction. The control group was slightly older than the multiple sclerosis patient group. Compared with controls, multiple sclerosis patients had significantly lower normalized Chao1 diversity, a finding suggesting substantial peripheral T-cell clonal expansion. Patients showed significantly higher frequencies than controls for roughly 5 TRBV segments, among them TRBV5-6, TRBV5-1 and TRBV20-1.

Receptors were amplified or captured by PCR. Sequencing took place on an Illumina HiSeq 2500. To reduce PCR and sequencing biases, unique molecular identifiers were built into the TCR beta cDNA libraries. About 500,000 cDNA molecules were obtained per 1 to 10 million input T cells, so each molecule approximated one T cell. The patient libraries were prepared and sequenced using the same protocol as the earlier healthy control dataset. Within a given batch, samples were prepared together, multiplexed and sequenced on the same HiSeq lane. For the original study's pipeline: MIGEC handled the raw barcoded reads, throwing out single-read molecular identifier groups before consensus assembly and CDR3 extraction. VDJtools was used for post-analysis of the clonotype tables, with diversity normalized by down-sampling every dataset to the smallest sample size. To correct batch-related cross-sample contamination, repertoire overlap clustering matched CDR3 amino acid sequences but not nucleotide sequences. Starting from the raw public reads, TCRdb applied fastp trimming at Q25, assembled clones with MiXCR and retained in-frame beta chains. Every CDR3 protein is listed once, alongside the most common genes and DNA of its rows. It is TCRdb's table, rather than the study itself, that gives the V and J calls and clone size. The sample has over 300,000 distinct CDR3 sequences on record, roughly 30% of them singletons. Of the sample, 13% is held by the ten largest clones.

For this clonotype: Its antigen remains unidentified. Base-call qualities are not available, and no considerably larger clone is one nucleotide away.

The V and J ends are trimmed by 1 base and 0 bases, leaving 7 bases between them. The germline V gene sets CDR1 to KGHSH and CDR2 to LQKENI. The CDR3 runs 14 residues from the cysteine to the phenylalanine. Solely the CDR3 DNA is kept, with 42 bases framed from the first base. To demonstrate the VDJtools post-analysis software, TCR beta repertoires were profiled from the peripheral blood of more than ten young patients with multiple sclerosis. The multiple sclerosis patients were children and adolescents between roughly 6 and 17 years of age. This chain is built from TRBV18 and TRBJ2-7, with no confidently assigned D gene. The receptor was isolated from a girl aged 10 to 17 with multiple sclerosis. Sequencing was performed on blood. The CDR3 is CASSPRRSSYEQYF. In nucleotide form, the sequence is TGTGCCAGCTCACCACGGCGGAGCTCCTACGAGCAGTACTTC. The full variable domain, with segments outside the CDR3 supplied by the reference TRBV18 and TRBJ2-7 proteins, appears as NAGVMQNPRHLVRRRGQEARLRCSPMKGHSHVYWYRQLPEEGLKFMVYLQKENIIDESGMPKERFSAEFPKEGPSILRIQQVVRGDSAAYFCASSPRRSSYEQYFGPGTRLTVT.